The present TCR beta chain was sequenced within a study of T cells in Graves' hyperthyroidism and ophthalmopathy. This clonotype was seen many times. Among the patients, aged 18 to 65, hyperthyroidism was newly diagnosed and had lasted under 2 months. The germline CDR1 and CDR2 sequences are LNHNV and YYDKDF (reference sequence). This CDR3 has 16 amino acids. Trimming left V 0 bases short and J 5 bases short, with 16 bases between. Authors of the study amplified TCR beta CDR3 regions from RNA transcripts. The HTBI primer set served for first-round RT-PCR of the TCR CDR3. TCRdb itself ran the multiplex PCR reads through MiXCR, one entry per CDR3 protein. The sample yields about 760,000 distinct CDR3 sequences, around a third seen once.

The V gene is TRBV15, the J gene TRBJ2-5, with D unclear. Sequenced input: blood. This receptor was obtained from a woman aged 40 to 49 with Graves' hyperthyroidism. CDR3 DNA: TGTGCCACCAGCAGAGATGGTGGGGTCGGTTCGGAGACCCAGTACTTC. The encoded protein is CATSRDGGVGSETQYF. Full variable domain (missing parts from reference TRBV15 and TRBJ2-5): DAMVIQNPRYQVTQFGKPVTLSCSQTLNHNVMYWYQQKSSQAPKLLFHYYDKDFNNEADTPDNFQSRRPNTSFCFLDIRSPGLGDTAMYLCATSRDGGVGSETQYFGPGTRLLVL.